The text below deals with one T cell receptor (beta chain). Germline is not matched at one junction end, which may reflect a read error. The data belong to a study of monozygotic twins with cystic fibrosis. This CDR3 region has 12 residues. CDR1 is SNHLY and CDR2 is FYNNEI in the germline V gene. Profiling relied on immunoSEQ multiplex PCR, and the TCRdb table lists in-frame clones only, not all of them. This sample has under 40,000 clones, with approximately 97% found just once. This TCR was sampled from a girl aged 2 to 9 with cystic fibrosis. The J gene is TRBJ1-1, the V gene TRBV2, with a possible D match to TRBD1 (5 bases). The sequencing input was blood. The CDR3 reads CLSSGAHQKAFF. As DNA, the CDR3 is TGCCTTAGCAGTGGGGCGCATCAAAAAGCTTTCTTT.